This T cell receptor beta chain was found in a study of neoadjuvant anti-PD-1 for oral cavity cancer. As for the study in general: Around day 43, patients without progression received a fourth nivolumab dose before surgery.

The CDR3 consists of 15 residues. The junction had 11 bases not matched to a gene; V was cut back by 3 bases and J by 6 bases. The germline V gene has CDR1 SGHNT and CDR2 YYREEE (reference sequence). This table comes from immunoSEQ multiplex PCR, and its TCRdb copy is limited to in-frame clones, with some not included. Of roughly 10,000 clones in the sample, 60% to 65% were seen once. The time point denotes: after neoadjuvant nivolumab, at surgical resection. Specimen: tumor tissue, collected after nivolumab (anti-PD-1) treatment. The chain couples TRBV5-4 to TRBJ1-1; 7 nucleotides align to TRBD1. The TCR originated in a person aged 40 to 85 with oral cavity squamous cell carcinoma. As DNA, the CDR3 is TGTGCCAGCAGCTCGACAGGGAGTAGGGCCGCTGAAGCTTTCTTT. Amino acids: CASSSTGSRAAEAFF.